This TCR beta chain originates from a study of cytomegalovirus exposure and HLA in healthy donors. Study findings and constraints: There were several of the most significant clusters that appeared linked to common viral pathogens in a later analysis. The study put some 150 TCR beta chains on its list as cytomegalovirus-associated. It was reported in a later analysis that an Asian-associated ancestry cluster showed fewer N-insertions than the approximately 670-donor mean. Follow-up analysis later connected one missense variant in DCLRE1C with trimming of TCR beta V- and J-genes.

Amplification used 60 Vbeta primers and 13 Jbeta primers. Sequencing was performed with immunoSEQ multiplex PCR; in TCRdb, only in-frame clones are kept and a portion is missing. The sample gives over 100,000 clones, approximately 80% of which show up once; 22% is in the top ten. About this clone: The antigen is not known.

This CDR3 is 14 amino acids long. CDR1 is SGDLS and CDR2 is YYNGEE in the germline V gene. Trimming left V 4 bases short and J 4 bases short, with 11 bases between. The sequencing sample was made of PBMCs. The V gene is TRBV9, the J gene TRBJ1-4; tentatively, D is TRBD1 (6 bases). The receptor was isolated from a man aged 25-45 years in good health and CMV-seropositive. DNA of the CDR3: TGTGCCAGCAGCTCAGGACAGAGTAATGAAAAACTGTTTTTT. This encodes CASSSGQSNEKLFF.